Each of the 5 T cell receptor beta chains below was sequenced from the same sample in a study of CXCR3-negative and CXCR3-positive naive CD8 T cells. Points from the study as a whole: CXCR3-positive naive cells carried more hydrophobic TRB CDR3s than CXCR3-negative ones.

TRB cDNA libraries were made by UMI-labeled 5' RACE. No DNA is given; TCRdb re-called the 5' RACE reads and lists each CDR3 protein once. The listing records under 60,000 distinct CDR3 sequences. For these receptors, no antigen is known. The sequenced material came from naive CXCR3+ CD8+ T cells from blood. Subset given: CD45RO-CCR7+CD27+CD95- naive CD8+ T cells expressing CXCR3 (TNR3+). These receptors came from a human donor in good health. Some clones in this sample may be carry-over from other donors' samples.

This chain uses TRBV10-2 with TRBJ1-2. This CDR3 has 12 amino acids. The germline gives CDR1 WSHSY, CDR2 SAAADI. This CDR3 is CASSVGDYGYTF.

The J gene is TRBJ2-1, the V gene TRBV12-3 or TRBV12-4; TCRdb proposes TRBD2, but this gene call is untestable without DNA. The CDR3 loop spans 15 amino acids. This CDR3 reads CASSFVVNSYNEQFF.

The CDR3: CASSVHDGQGGEAFF. The V and J genes are TRBV9 and TRBJ1-1; TCRdb designates TRBD1, a call that cannot be tested without DNA. The germline gives CDR1 SGDLS, CDR2 YYNGEE. The CDR3 runs 15 residues.

The chain links TRBV5-5 to TRBJ1-5; TCRdb reports TRBD1, a call that lacks DNA to check it against. In germline, CDR1 is SGHKS, CDR2 YYEKEE (reference sequence). The CDR3 loop spans 15 amino acids. The CDR3 loop is CASSPRGGSNQPQHF. The complete variable domain, with remaining parts taken from reference TRBV5-5 and TRBJ1-5, reads DAGVTQSPTHLIKTRGQQVTLRCSPISGHKSVSWYQQVLGQGPQFIFQYYEKEERGRGNFPDRFSARQFPNYSSELNVNALLLGDSALYLCASSPRGGSNQPQHFGDGTRLSIL.

The rearrangement joins TRBV15 to TRBJ1-6; the TRBD1 assignment by TCRdb is unverifiable without DNA. Germline CDR1 LNHNV, CDR2 YYDKDF (reference sequence). The CDR3 has 16 residues. Here the CDR3 reads CATSRGGDSSDSPLHF.